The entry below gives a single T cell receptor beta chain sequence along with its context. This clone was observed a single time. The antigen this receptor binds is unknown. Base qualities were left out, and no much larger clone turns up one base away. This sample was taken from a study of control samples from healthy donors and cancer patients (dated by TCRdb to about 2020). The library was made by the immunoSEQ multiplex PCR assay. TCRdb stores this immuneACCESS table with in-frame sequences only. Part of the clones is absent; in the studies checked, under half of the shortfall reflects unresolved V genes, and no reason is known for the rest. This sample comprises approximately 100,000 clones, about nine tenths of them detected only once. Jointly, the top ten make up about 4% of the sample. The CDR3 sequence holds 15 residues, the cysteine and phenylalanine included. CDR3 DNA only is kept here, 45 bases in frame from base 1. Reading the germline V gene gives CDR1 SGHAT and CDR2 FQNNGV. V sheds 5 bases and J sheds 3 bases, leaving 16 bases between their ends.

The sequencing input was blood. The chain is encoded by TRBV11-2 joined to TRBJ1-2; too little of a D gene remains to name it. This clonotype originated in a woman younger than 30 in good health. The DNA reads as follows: TGTGCCAGCAGCCCCCCCAGCGGGTATGACTATGGCTACACCTTC. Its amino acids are CASSPPSGYDYGYTF.